This TCR beta chain stems from a study of CD8+ T cells in alopecia areata. Documented treatment: oral pan-JAK inhibitor, 5-10 mg twice daily. The germline gives CDR1 SQVTM, CDR2 ANQGSEA. The V and J ends lost 4 bases and 0 bases respectively, with 12 bases between them. CDR3 length equals 14 residues. Reverse transcription of extracted RNA yielded cDNA, which provided the sequencing template. Clones were read by immunoSEQ multiplex PCR, and TCRdb kept only the in-frame ones, dropping some. This sample has some 170,000 clones, with approximately 52% found just once. This TCR came from a human donor with alopecia areata. This sample comprised CD4+ T cells sorted from blood, obtained between weeks 55 and 65, from a patient treated with tofacitinib. This sequence joins TRBV29-1 and TRBJ1-2; D unresolved. This chain's CDR3 is CSVVAGATNYGYTF. The CDR3 region has the DNA TGCAGCGTTGTAGCAGGTGCCACTAACTATGGCTACACCTTC.